This TCR beta chain was identified during a study of blood T cell repertoires in COVID-19. V lost 6 bases to trimming and J lost 5 bases, with 16 bases between them. The CDR3 is made up of 14 amino acids. The germline V gene encodes CDR1 MNHNY and CDR2 SVGAGI (reference sequence). The table came from immunoSEQ multiplex PCR; TCRdb's copy has only in-frame clones and leaves some out. The data hold tens of thousands of clones, with around 68% observed a single time. The chain recombines TRBV6-6 with TRBJ1-2; D is possibly TRBD1 (6 bases). The sample taken for sequencing was peripheral blood. This receptor was identified in a woman aged 70-85 years with acute or convalescent COVID-19. The chain's CDR3 is CASRSGTNEYGYTF. The DNA of the CDR3 is TGTGCCAGCAGGTCCGGGACAAATGAATATGGCTACACCTTC.